The sequence of this T cell receptor beta chain was determined in a study of OX40 agonist ivuxolimab in advanced cancers. Notes on the study in general: There were also nonresponders showing low normalized T-cell clonal expansion. Partial responders receiving 0.1-3.0 mg/kg showed among the lowest clonal expansion.

In the case of this clone: What it recognizes is unknown.

The CDR3 loop spans 16 amino acids. Trimming cost V 0 bases and J 3 bases, with 14 bases left between them. Germline CDR1 is SGDLS and CDR2 is YYNGEE. Using immunoSEQ multiplex PCR, the repertoire was profiled, and TCRdb retains in-frame clones only, with some absent. The sample holds about 22,000 clones, more than 80% seen once. This specimen was CD4+ or CD8+ T cells sorted from blood, taken in a trial of the OX40 agonist ivuxolimab. The TCR sequence derives from an adult with an advanced solid tumor such as melanoma, head and neck, liver or kidney cancer. The chain carries TRBV9 and TRBJ2-3, with D perhaps matching TRBD2 (7 bases). The CDR3 region is CASSVEGGRGTDTQYF. The CDR3 DNA follows: TGTGCCAGCAGCGTAGAGGGGGGGCGCGGGACAGATACGCAGTATTTT.